These T cell receptor beta chains were read from a single sample in a study of cytomegalovirus exposure and HLA in healthy donors. The assay was immunoSEQ multiplex PCR, and TCRdb's table has in-frame clones only and misses some. The profile covers 130,000 or so clones, with approximately 80% appearing a single time and around 1.2% taken by the ten largest. Specimen: PBMCs. The receptors originated from a man aged 50-60 years in good health and CMV-seronegative. The CDR3 runs from the conserved cysteine through the conserved F or W. Fields, in order: clone size, J gene, V gene, D gene, CDR3 protein, CDR3 DNA. D genes are given only for firm matches. A clone size is listed for some rows: how often the clone was seen (once, few, many), or a class if it is expanded.

size: .; J: TRBJ2-1; V: TRBV19; D: TRBD2; CDR3: CASSGLAGGWNNEQFF; DNA: TGTGCCAGTAGCGGACTAGCGGGAGGGTGGAACAATGAGCAGTTCTTC
size: .; J: TRBJ1-4; V: TRBV5-1; D: TRBD1; CDR3: CASSLGTGGAVEKLFF; DNA: TGCGCCAGCAGCTTGGGGACAGGGGGCGCGGTTGAAAAACTGTTTTTT
size: .; J: TRBJ1-2; V: TRBV2; D: .; CDR3: CASAQMIQGHGYTF; DNA: TGTGCCAGCGCTCAGATGATACAGGGTCATGGCTACACCTTC
size: .; J: TRBJ1-2; V: TRBV10-3; D: TRBD1; CDR3: CAISETAGTGSYGYTF; DNA: TGTGCCATCAGTGAAACTGCCGGGACAGGGTCCTATGGCTACACCTTC
size: .; J: TRBJ1-1; V: TRBV10-3; D: TRBD1; CDR3: CAISERGQNDEAFF; DNA: TGTGCCATCAGTGAGAGGGGACAGAATGATGAAGCTTTCTTT
size: .; J: TRBJ2-1; V: TRBV9; D: .; CDR3: CASSVTSRSYSYNEQFF; DNA: TGTGCCAGCAGCGTAACTAGCAGATCCTACTCCTACAATGAGCAGTTCTTC
size: .; J: TRBJ2-7; V: TRBV5-1; D: TRBD2; CDR3: CASSSSGGGYEQYF; DNA: TGCGCCAGCAGCTCCTCCGGGGGGGGCTACGAGCAGTACTTC
size: .; J: TRBJ2-6; V: TRBV10-3; D: .; CDR3: CAISDLTVLSGANVLTF; DNA: TGTGCCATCAGTGACCTGACAGTTCTCTCTGGGGCCAACGTCCTGACTTTC
size: .; J: TRBJ2-7; V: TRBV11-2; D: TRBD1; CDR3: CASSFPGQGRLPGEQYF; DNA: TGTGCCAGCAGCTTCCCGGGACAGGGACGCCTCCCGGGGGAGCAGTACTTC
size: .; J: TRBJ2-1; V: TRBV5-1; D: .; CDR3: CASSRSGPSLNEQFF; DNA: TGCGCCAGCAGCCGGAGCGGGCCCAGTTTGAATGAGCAGTTCTTC
size: .; J: TRBJ2-5; V: TRBV2; D: TRBD2; CDR3: CASTGLAEETQYF; DNA: TGTGCCAGCACGGGACTAGCGGAAGAGACCCAGTACTTC
size: .; J: TRBJ1-4; V: TRBV7-2; D: TRBD1; CDR3: CASSVGAGQNEKLFF; DNA: TGTGCCAGCAGCGTCGGGGCGGGACAGAACGAAAAACTGTTTTTT
size: .; J: TRBJ2-7; V: TRBV28; D: TRBD2; CDR3: CASGKEVAGANEQYF; DNA: TGTGCCAGCGGAAAGGAAGTAGCGGGAGCAAACGAGCAGTACTTC
size: .; J: TRBJ1-2; V: TRBV29-1; D: TRBD1; CDR3: CSVGGAAGGDSGYGYTF; DNA: TGCAGCGTTGGAGGAGCGGCAGGGGGCGATTCGGGCTATGGCTACACCTTC
size: .; J: TRBJ2-7; V: TRBV2; D: TRBD1; CDR3: CASRGDRAALLNF; DNA: TGTGCCAGCAGAGGTGACAGGGCAGCCCTCCTAAACTTC
size: .; J: TRBJ2-3; V: TRBV29-1; D: .; CDR3: CSVCHTASTDTQYF; DNA: TGCAGCGTTTGCCACACCGCTAGCACAGATACGCAGTATTTT
size: .; J: TRBJ2-7; V: TRBV28; D: TRBD1; CDR3: CASSRTGGYEQYF; DNA: TGTGCCAGCAGTAGGACAGGGGGATACGAGCAGTACTTC
size: .; J: TRBJ1-1; V: TRBV2; D: .; CDR3: CASSARQTNTEAFF; DNA: TGTGCCAGCAGTGCGCGACAGACGAACACTGAAGCTTTCTTT
size: once; J: TRBJ1-1; V: TRBV5-1; D: .; CDR3: CASSLSGMNTEAFF; DNA: TGCGCCAGCAGCTTGTCGGGGATGAACACTGAAGCTTTCTTT
size: once; J: TRBJ2-1; V: TRBV4-3; D: .; CDR3: CASSQDLRGSYNEQFF; DNA: TGCGCCAGCAGCCAAGATTTGCGGGGTTCCTACAATGAGCAGTTCTTC
size: .; J: TRBJ2-3; V: TRBV18; D: TRBD2; CDR3: CASTSARGTDTQYF; DNA: TGTGCCAGCACTAGCGCCAGGGGCACAGATACGCAGTATTTT
size: .; J: TRBJ2-3; V: TRBV6-1; D: TRBD1; CDR3: CASSEGRTGADTQYF; DNA: TGTGCCAGCAGTGAAGGGAGGACAGGGGCAGATACGCAGTATTTT
size: .; J: TRBJ2-3; V: TRBV29-1; D: .; CDR3: CSGGVETSITDTQYF; DNA: TGCAGCGGGGGGGTGGAGACGAGTATCACAGATACGCAGTATTTT
size: .; J: TRBJ1-1; V: TRBV11-1; D: .; CDR3: CASSFRATEAFF; DNA: TGTGCCAGCAGCTTCAGGGCCACTGAAGCTTTCTTT
size: .; J: TRBJ2-1; V: TRBV4-1; D: TRBD2; CDR3: CASSGRAGNEQFF; DNA: TGCGCCAGCAGCGGGAGGGCGGGGAATGAGCAGTTCTTC
size: .; J: TRBJ2-6; V: TRBV27; D: TRBD1; CDR3: CASSLQTSTGQGFGGANVLTF; DNA: TGTGCCAGCAGTTTGCAAACGTCCACGGGACAGGGGTTTGGTGGGGCCAACGTCCTGACTTTC
size: .; J: TRBJ2-5; V: TRBV5-1; D: .; CDR3: CASSTGVIQETQYF; DNA: TGCGCCAGCAGCACCGGAGTTATTCAAGAGACCCAGTACTTC
size: once; J: TRBJ2-7; V: TRBV7-6; D: TRBD2; CDR3: CASSSESASGAYEQYF; DNA: TGTGCCAGCAGCTCCGAGTCGGCTAGCGGCGCCTACGAGCAGTACTTC
size: .; J: TRBJ2-1; V: TRBV30; D: .; CDR3: CAGALGGEQFF; DNA: TGTGCCGGGGCCCTAGGCGGTGAGCAGTTCTTC
size: .; J: TRBJ1-5; V: TRBV28; D: TRBD1; CDR3: CASRGTGNQPQHF; DNA: TGTGCCAGCAGGGGGACAGGGAATCAGCCCCAGCATTTT
size: .; J: TRBJ2-5; V: TRBV15; D: .; CDR3: CATSRDSGLETQYF; DNA: TGTGCCACCAGCAGAGATTCGGGGTTAGAGACCCAGTACTTC
size: .; J: TRBJ1-2; V: TRBV7-9; D: .; CDR3: CASSSTPSGYGYTF; DNA: TGTGCCAGCAGCTCAACACCCTCGGGATATGGCTACACCTTC
size: .; J: TRBJ1-1; V: TRBV5-1; D: .; CDR3: CASKSRVENTEAFF; DNA: TGCGCCAGCAAATCAAGAGTCGAAAACACTGAAGCTTTCTTT
size: .; J: TRBJ2-5; V: TRBV6-1; D: TRBD2; CDR3: CASSGTLLRLAEETQYF; DNA: TGTGCCAGCAGTGGAACCTTACTACGGCTAGCGGAAGAGACCCAGTACTTC
size: few; J: TRBJ2-7; V: TRBV28; D: .; CDR3: CASSFAGNSYEQYF; DNA: TGTGCCAGCAGTTTTGCCGGGAACTCCTACGAGCAGTACTTC
size: .; J: TRBJ1-3; V: TRBV14; D: .; CDR3: CASSPGSRTGNTIYF; DNA: TGTGCCAGCAGCCCCGGGAGCCGAACAGGAAACACCATATATTTT
size: .; J: TRBJ1-5; V: TRBV7-9; D: .; CDR3: CASSTQGNQPQHF; DNA: TGTGCCAGCTCAACGCAGGGGAATCAGCCCCAGCATTTT
size: few; J: TRBJ2-3; V: TRBV6-1; D: .; CDR3: CASSEGAGPDTQYF; DNA: TGTGCCAGCAGTGAGGGGGCAGGGCCAGATACGCAGTATTTT
size: .; J: TRBJ2-7; V: TRBV7-2; D: .; CDR3: CASSSSPGPYEQYF; DNA: TGTGCCAGCAGCTCCTCTCCAGGCCCCTACGAGCAGTACTTC
size: .; J: TRBJ2-6; V: TRBV2; D: .; CDR3: CASSERDQQGSGANVLTF; DNA: TGTGCCAGCAGTGAAAGGGACCAACAGGGCTCTGGGGCCAACGTCCTGACTTTC
size: .; J: TRBJ2-1; V: TRBV10-1; D: .; CDR3: CASSEESETYNEQFF; DNA: TGCGCCAGCAGTGAAGAAAGCGAGACCTACAATGAGCAGTTCTTC
size: .; J: TRBJ2-5; V: TRBV5-1; D: .; CDR3: CAMWTVQETQYF; DNA: TGCGCCATGTGGACAGTCCAAGAGACCCAGTACTTC
size: .; J: TRBJ2-5; V: TRBV27; D: .; CDR3: CASSLSQVGQETQYF; DNA: TGTGCCAGCAGTTTATCACAGGTGGGACAAGAGACCCAGTACTTC
size: .; J: TRBJ2-5; V: TRBV10-3; D: TRBD2; CDR3: CAVRAGEETQYF; DNA: TGTGCCGTCCGCGCGGGAGAAGAGACCCAGTACTTC
size: .; J: TRBJ2-7; V: TRBV9; D: TRBD2; CDR3: CASSVAALAGVGEQYF; DNA: TGTGCCAGCAGCGTAGCCGCGCTAGCGGGAGTTGGCGAGCAGTACTTC
size: .; J: TRBJ1-5; V: TRBV10-3; D: .; CDR3: CAISESGGMLNQPQHF; DNA: TGTGCCATCAGTGAGTCGGGGGGGATGCTCAATCAGCCCCAGCATTTT
size: .; J: TRBJ2-3; V: TRBV15; D: TRBD2; CDR3: CATSSGLAGGSDTQYF; DNA: TGTGCCACCAGCAGTGGACTAGCGGGAGGGTCAGATACGCAGTATTTT